This TCR beta chain was observed in a study of shared clonotypes between healthy human individuals. A deep-level run was used for the assay. Profiling relied on immunoSEQ multiplex PCR, and the TCRdb table lists in-frame clones only, not all of them. The table lists 2 million to 2.5 million clones, 93% of them singletons. Germline V gene lookup returns CDR1 SGHNT and CDR2 YENEEA. The CDR3 has 14 residues. With 5 bases removed from V and 5 bases from J, the gap between germline ends came to 14 bases. The sequence came from a man younger than 35 in good health. Some clones in this sample may be carry-over from other donors' samples. V usage is TRBV11-3 and J usage is TRBJ2-3; TRBD2 might be the D (6 bases). The sample consisted of naive CD4+ T cells from PBMCs. The subset denotes: CD45RA+ positively selected. The chain's CDR3 is CASSAQPGEDTQYF. The CDR3 DNA follows: TGTGCCAGCAGCGCCCAGCCGGGGGAAGATACGCAGTATTTT.